The 5 T cell receptor beta chains below come from one sample, sequenced in a study of blood T cell repertoires in COVID-19. Repertoires were generated with immunoSEQ multiplex PCR, while TCRdb's copy carries only in-frame clones and drops some. The table has approximately 100,000 clones, about 89% seen once; the top ten hold approximately 10%. Sequencing used peripheral blood. The receptors shown here come from a woman aged 25 to 39 with acute or convalescent COVID-19.

The chain uses TRBV2 and TRBJ2-1; D remains unclear. Trimming cost V 6 bases and J 6 bases, with 6 bases left between them. Germline CDR1 SNHLY, CDR2 FYNNEI. The CDR3 extends over 11 amino acids. CDR3 DNA: TGTGCCAGCAGCCCTTTCAATGAGCAGTTCTTC. It is translated as CASSPFNEQFF.

This rearrangement joins TRBV19 to TRBJ2-1, with TRBD2 matching 10 bases. The CDR3 consists of 16 residues. The ends lost 10 bases at V and 9 bases at J; junction bases unmatched: 18. Germline CDR1 and CDR2: LNHDA and SQIVND (reference sequence). CDR3 coding DNA: TGTGCCACTTCCCAATCTAGCGGGGGCCCCCTCTCTGAGCAGTTCTTC. It yields the protein CATSQSSGGPLSEQFF.

This clone was found once. V is TRBV15 and J is TRBJ1-5; TRBD1 is a possible D gene (6 bases). V gave up 1 base and J gave up 4 bases, with 11 bases separating them. Germline V gene sequence: CDR1 LNHNV, CDR2 YYDKDF (reference sequence). CDR3 length: 15 amino acids. The CDR3 DNA reads TGTGCCACCAGCAGAGTGGGAGGGGGAAATCAGCCCCAGCATTTT. This gives the protein CATSRVGGGNQPQHF.

This chain connects TRBV14 to TRBJ2-7; TRBD2 might be the D (5 bases). The CDR3 extends over 16 amino acids. Germline-derived CDR1 and CDR2 are SGHDN and FVKESK. Trimming removed 4 bases from V and 0 bases from J, with 16 bases in between. CDR3 amino acids: CASSPVGSAFSYEQYF. The CDR3 DNA follows: TGTGCCAGCAGCCCCGTTGGGAGTGCCTTCTCCTACGAGCAGTACTTC. Supplemented by reference TRBV14 and TRBJ2-7, the full variable domain reads EAGVTQFPSHSVIEKGQTVTLRCDPISGHDNLYWYRRVMGKEIKFLLHFVKESKQDESGMPNNRFLAERTGGTYSTLKVQPAELEDSGVYFCASSPVGSAFSYEQYFGPGTRLTVT.

The chain couples TRBV28 to TRBJ2-2; a weak D match, TRBD2 (7 bases). This CDR3 is built from 15 residues. V shed 7 bases and J shed 0 bases, with 12 bases lying between them. Germline CDR1 MDHEN, CDR2 SYDVKM. CDR3 sequence (DNA): TGTGCCAGCACCCTAGGGGGGGCGAACACCGGGGAGCTGTTTTTT. As protein: CASTLGGANTGELFF.